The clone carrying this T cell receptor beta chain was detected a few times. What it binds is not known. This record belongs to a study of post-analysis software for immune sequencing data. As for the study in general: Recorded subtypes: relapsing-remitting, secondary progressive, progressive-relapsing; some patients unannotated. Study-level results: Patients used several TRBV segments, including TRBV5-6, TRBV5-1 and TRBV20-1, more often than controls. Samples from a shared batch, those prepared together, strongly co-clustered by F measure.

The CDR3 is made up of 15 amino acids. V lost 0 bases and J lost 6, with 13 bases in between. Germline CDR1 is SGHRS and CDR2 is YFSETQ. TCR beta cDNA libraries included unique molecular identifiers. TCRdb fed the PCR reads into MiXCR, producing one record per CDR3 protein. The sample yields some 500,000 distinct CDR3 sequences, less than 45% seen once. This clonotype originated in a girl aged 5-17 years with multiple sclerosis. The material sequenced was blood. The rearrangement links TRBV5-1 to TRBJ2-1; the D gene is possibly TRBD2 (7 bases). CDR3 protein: CASSLDGGRTNEQFF. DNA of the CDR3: TGCGCCAGCAGCTTGGACGGGGGGCGCACCAATGAGCAGTTCTTC.